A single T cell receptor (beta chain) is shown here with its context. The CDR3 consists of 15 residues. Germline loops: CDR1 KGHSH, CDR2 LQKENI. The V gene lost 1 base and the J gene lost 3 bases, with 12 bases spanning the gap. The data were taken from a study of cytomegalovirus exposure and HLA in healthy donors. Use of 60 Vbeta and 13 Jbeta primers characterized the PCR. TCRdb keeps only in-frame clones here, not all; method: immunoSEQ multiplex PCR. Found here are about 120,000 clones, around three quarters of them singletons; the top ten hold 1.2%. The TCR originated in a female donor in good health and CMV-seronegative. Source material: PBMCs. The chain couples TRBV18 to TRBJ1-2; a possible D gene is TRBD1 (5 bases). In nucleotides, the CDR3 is TGTGCCAGCTCACCACTACTGGAGACAGACTATGGCTACACCTTC. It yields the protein CASSPLLETDYGYTF.